The next 23 T cell receptor beta chains were all read from a single sample in a study of tumor T cells in aggressive B-cell lymphoma (TCRdb year 2017). Libraries were constructed by the immunoSEQ multiplex PCR assay. TCRdb holds this immuneACCESS table with in-frame rearrangements only. Some clones are missing; in checked studies, unresolved V genes explain under half, and the rest has no known cause. Across this sample there are more than 5,000 clones, with roughly 87% seen only once. In total, the top ten clones hold approximately 2.7% of the sample. The sample consisted of tumor tissue. The receptor set was obtained from an adult with diffuse large B cell lymphoma.

The chain employs TRBV2 and TRBJ2-4; possibly TRBD2 for D (6 bases). V lost 8 bases and J 1 base, leaving 18 bases between the germline ends. Germline V gene data show CDR1 as SNHLY and CDR2 as FYNNEI. The CDR3 totals 16 residues. DNA for the CDR3: TGTGCCAGCGGGGAGGAGCGGGCGATGGCCAAAAACATTCAGTACTTC. Its protein product is CASGEERAMAKNIQYF.

J is TRBJ2-7 and V is TRBV11-3, with TRBD1 matching 7 bases. CDR3 length: 13 amino acids. Trimming cost V 4 bases and J 5 bases; bases outside gene matches: 5. Germline CDR1 and CDR2: SGHNT and YENEEA. The CDR3 reads CASSWDSGDEQYF. The CDR3 nucleotides are TGTGCCAGCAGCTGGGACAGTGGAGACGAGCAGTACTTC.

The chain has TRBV18 and TRBJ2-2; D call uncertain. Germline CDR1 and CDR2: KGHSH and LQKENI. The germline V and J ends were trimmed by 2 bases and 3 bases, with 4 bases remaining between them. This CDR3 is 13 amino acids long. CDR3 DNA: TGTGCCAGCTCACCAAGCGACACCGGGGAGCTGTTTTTT. Translating gives CASSPSDTGELFF.

J is TRBJ2-5 and V is TRBV7-2, with a possible D match to TRBD2 (7 bases). Trimming cost V 9 bases and J 1 base, with 12 bases left between them. Germline V CDR1 and CDR2: SGHTA, FQGNSA. The CDR3 is 13 amino acids. CDR3 residues: CASRGGSQETQYF. As DNA, the CDR3 is TGTGCCAGTCGCGGGGGCTCCCAAGAGACCCAGTACTTC.

The gene calls are TRBV11-3 and TRBJ2-1, with TRBD2 as a possible D gene (5 bases). Trimming stripped 2 bases from V and 6 bases from J, with 11 bases between. Germline values: CDR1 SGHNT, CDR2 YENEEA. The CDR3 sequence is 14 residues long. CDR3 region: CASSLWGGGNEQFF. The DNA of the CDR3 is TGTGCCAGCAGCTTATGGGGTGGAGGCAATGAGCAGTTCTTC.

In its sample, this clone was seen once. The chain uses TRBV6-1 and TRBJ2-5; 7 bases fit TRBD1. There are 14 residues in the CDR3. Germline CDR1 MNHNS, CDR2 SASEGT. J gave up 5 bases and V 5 bases, and 8 bases lay outside the gene matches. CDR3 region: CASSPRTGLETQYF. Here the CDR3 DNA reads TGTGCCAGCAGTCCCCGGACAGGACTGGAGACCCAGTACTTC.

V is TRBV6-1 and J is TRBJ1-4, with 7 bases fitting TRBD1. Germline CDR1 reads MNHNS; CDR2 reads SASEGT. This CDR3 contains 15 residues. V shed 6 bases and J 8 bases; nucleotides not matched to a gene: 12. CDR3 in amino acids: CASSYTTGFGEKLFF. CDR3 coding DNA: TGTGCCAGCAGCTATACGACAGGGTTTGGGGAAAAACTGTTTTTT.

This clone turned up a few times. J is TRBJ2-7 and V is TRBV6-5; TRBD2 matches at 12 bases. The V segment lost 6 bases and the J segment 4 bases; nucleotides outside the gene matches: 7. Germline V gives CDR1 MNHEY, CDR2 SVGAGI. CDR3 length equals 15 residues. CDR3 loop: CASRLTLAGGYEQYF. For the CDR3, the DNA is TGTGCCAGCAGACTAACACTAGCGGGAGGATACGAGCAGTACTTC.

The chain is built from TRBV4-1 and TRBJ1-5; 7 bases fit TRBD1. V gave up 2 bases and J gave up 0 bases; unmatched junction bases: 10. Germline V CDR1 and CDR2: MGHRA, YSYEKL. The length of the CDR3 is 18 residues. Written as DNA, the CDR3 is TGCGCCAGCAGCCAACACGACAGGGAAACTTATAGCAATCAGCCCCAGCATTTT. This sequence encodes CASSQHDRETYSNQPQHF.

The rearrangement joins TRBV18 to TRBJ2-7; 7 nucleotides match TRBD2. The germline V gene has CDR1 KGHSH and CDR2 LQKENI. This CDR3 spans 16 amino acids. The V and J ends lost 0 bases and 0 bases, in that order; junction bases with no gene match: 5. CDR3 coding DNA: TGTGCCAGCTCACCACCGTCGGGGGGTAGCTCCTACGAGCAGTACTTC. Translation gives CASSPPSGGSSYEQYF.

This rearrangement joins TRBV19 to TRBJ2-2; D possibly corresponds to TRBD1 (6 bases). This CDR3 is 19 amino acids long. Germline values: CDR1 LNHDA, CDR2 SQIVND (reference sequence). Trimming shortened V by 6 bases and J by 0 bases, and 23 bases separated the two germline ends. The CDR3 here is CASRTTRQAGKPNTGELFF. The CDR3, as DNA: TGTGCCAGTAGAACCACCCGACAGGCCGGGAAACCGAACACCGGGGAGCTGTTTTTT.

V and J are TRBV4-3 and TRBJ1-6; no firm D call. The CDR3 contains 14 residues. Trimming shortened V by 0 bases and J by 9 bases, and 9 bases separated the two germline ends. Germline V lookup: CDR1 LGHNA, CDR2 YSLEER. CDR3 residues: CASSQDTRGSPLHF. The CDR3 coding sequence is TGCGCCAGCAGCCAAGACACCCGAGGTTCACCCCTCCACTTT.

The chain carries TRBV5-5 and TRBJ1-1; D not certain. CDR3 length equals 14 residues. The ends were cut back, 0 bases at V and 0 bases at J, with 6 bases in the middle. From germline, CDR1 is SGHKS and CDR2 YYEKEE (reference sequence). CDR3 in DNA: TGTGCCAGCAGCTTGGAGCCCATGAACACTGAAGCTTTCTTT. It specifies CASSLEPMNTEAFF.

The chain is built from TRBV29-1 and TRBJ1-4, with no clear D. The CDR3 is 12 amino acids. V gave up 6 bases and J gave up 6 bases, with 11 bases separating them. Germline V gene sequence: CDR1 SQVTM, CDR2 ANQGSEA. The CDR3 bases are TGCAGCGTACAATCTTCACATGAAAAACTGTTTTTT. Protein product: CSVQSSHEKLFF. Drawing the rest from reference TRBV29-1 and TRBJ1-4, the complete variable domain is SAVISQKPSRDICQRGTSLTIQCQVDSQVTMMFWYRQQPGQSLTLIATANQGSEATYESGFVIDKFPISRPNLTFSTLTVSNMSPEDSSIYLCSVQSSHEKLFFGSGTQLSVL.

The chain recombines TRBV7-2 with TRBJ2-3; 9 bases match TRBD2. Germline V gene data show CDR1 as SGHTA and CDR2 as FQGNSA. With V trimmed by 6 bases and J by 5 bases, 12 bases remained unmatched. The CDR3 extends over 16 amino acids. CDR3 amino acids: CASSRAAGLAIDTQYF. The CDR3 DNA follows: TGTGCCAGCAGTCGGGCTGCGGGACTAGCAATAGATACGCAGTATTTT.

This chain connects TRBV7-2 to TRBJ1-4; 8 bases match TRBD1. Germline lookup yields CDR1 SGHTA and CDR2 FQGNSA. V was pared by 5 bases and J by 6 bases, with 11 bases of the junction left unmatched. The CDR3 runs to 16 residues. The DNA of the CDR3 is TGTGCCAGCAGCCCTACAGGGGGTTGGGCGGATGAAAAACTGTTTTTT. This encodes CASSPTGGWADEKLFF.

This rearrangement joins TRBV7-2 to TRBJ1-2; D gene unclear. There are 14 residues in the CDR3. Per the germline V gene, CDR1 is SGHTA and CDR2 is FQGNSA. Trimming stripped 2 bases from V and 2 bases from J, with 9 bases between. DNA for the CDR3: TGTGCCAGCAGCTTACAGGCAGCAAACTATGGCTACACCTTC. Its protein is CASSLQAANYGYTF.

This chain links TRBV11-3 with TRBJ2-3; D is perhaps TRBD1 (6 bases). This CDR3 spans 13 amino acids. Per germline, CDR1 SGHNT and CDR2 YENEEA. The V end lost 2 bases, the J end lost 5 bases, and 8 bases lay between the germline ends. In DNA form, the CDR3 reads TGTGCCAGCAGCTTAACAGGGTTAGATACGCAGTATTTT. Protein: CASSLTGLDTQYF.

The V and J genes are TRBV30 and TRBJ2-5; TRBD1 matches 9 bases. Germline CDR1 and CDR2: GTSNPN and SVGIG (reference sequence). V was pared by 3 bases and J by 1 base, with 12 bases of the junction left unmatched. The CDR3 totals 17 residues. Written as DNA, the CDR3 is TGTGCCTGGAGAGATTGGGGACAGGGAGACGGCCAAGAGACCCAGTACTTC. Encoded protein: CAWRDWGQGDGQETQYF. Full variable domain (rest looked up from reference TRBV30 and TRBJ2-5): SQTIHQWPATLVQPVGSPLSLECTVEGTSNPNLYWYRQAAGRGLQLLFYSVGIGQISSEVPQNLSASRPQDRQFILSSKKLLLSDSGFYLCAWRDWGQGDGQETQYFGPGTRLLVL.

The CDR3 sequence: CASSFNGGRSTDTQYF. As DNA, the CDR3 is TGTGCCAGCAGCTTCAACGGGGGAAGGAGCACAGATACGCAGTATTTT. The chain employs TRBV11-1 and TRBJ2-3, with D possibly TRBD2 on 6 matching bases. V was cut by 3 bases and J by 0 bases, with 13 bases left in between. Germline V gene lookup returns CDR1 SGHAT and CDR2 FQDESV (reference sequence). This CDR3 has 16 amino acids.

The chain employs TRBV11-1 and TRBJ2-1; D may be TRBD2 (5 bases). The CDR3 extends over 16 amino acids. The germline CDR1 and CDR2 sequences are SGHAT and FQDESV (reference sequence). V lost 1 base and J lost 2, with 12 bases in between. CDR3 nucleotides: TGTGCCAGCAGCTTAGAAGCGCTAGCCGCCTACAATGAGCAGTTCTTC. Amino acid sequence: CASSLEALAAYNEQFF.

The chain links TRBV29-1 to TRBJ1-2; D unresolved. The CDR3 is 15 amino acids. The V gene's germline CDR1 is SQVTM and CDR2 ANQGSEA. The V end lost 0 bases, the J end lost 5 bases, and 16 bases lay between the germline ends. CDR3 loop: CSVEEAGSRNYGYTF. The CDR3 DNA reads as TGCAGCGTTGAAGAAGCGGGGTCCCGAAATTATGGCTACACCTTC.

V gene TRBV2 combines with J gene TRBJ1-1; 10 bases are shared with TRBD1. V trimming: 9 bases; J trimming: 2 bases; junction bases outside the gene matches: 3. This CDR3 contains 13 residues. CDR1 and CDR2 from the germline V gene are SNHLY and FYNNEI. CDR3 nucleotides: TGTGCCAGTGGACAGGGGGGAAACACTGAAGCTTTCTTT. This sequence encodes CASGQGGNTEAFF.